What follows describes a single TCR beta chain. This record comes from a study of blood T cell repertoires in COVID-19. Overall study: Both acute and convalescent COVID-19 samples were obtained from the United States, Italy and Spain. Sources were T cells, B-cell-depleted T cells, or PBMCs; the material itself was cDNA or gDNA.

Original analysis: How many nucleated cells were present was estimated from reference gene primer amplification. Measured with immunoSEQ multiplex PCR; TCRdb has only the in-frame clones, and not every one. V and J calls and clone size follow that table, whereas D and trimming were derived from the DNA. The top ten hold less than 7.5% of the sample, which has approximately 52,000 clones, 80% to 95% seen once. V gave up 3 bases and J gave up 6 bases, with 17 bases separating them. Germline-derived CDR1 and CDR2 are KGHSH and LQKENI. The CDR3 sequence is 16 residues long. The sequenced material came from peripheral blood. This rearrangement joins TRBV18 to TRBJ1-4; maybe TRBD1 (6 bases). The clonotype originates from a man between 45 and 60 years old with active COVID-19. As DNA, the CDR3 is TGTGCCAGCTCACCGGTCAGGACAGAATTCGATGAAAAACTGTTTTTT. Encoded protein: CASSPVRTEFDEKLFF. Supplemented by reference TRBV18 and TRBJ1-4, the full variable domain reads NAGVMQNPRHLVRRRGQEARLRCSPMKGHSHVYWYRQLPEEGLKFMVYLQKENIIDESGMPKERFSAEFPKEGPSILRIQQVVRGDSAAYFCASSPVRTEFDEKLFFGSGTQLSVL.